Each of the 25 T cell receptor beta chains below was sequenced from the same sample in a study of cytomegalovirus exposure and HLA in healthy donors. Measured with immunoSEQ multiplex PCR; TCRdb has only the in-frame clones, and not every one. The sample contains 150,000 to 200,000 clones, roughly 80% of which appear only once. Sequencing was done on a sample of PBMCs. The receptors were gathered from a young man in good health and CMV-seropositive.

The chain links TRBV5-1 to TRBJ1-6; a weak D match, TRBD1 (6 bases). The germline gives CDR1 SGHRS, CDR2 YFSETQ. V was cut by 3 bases and J by 5 bases, with 15 bases left in between. The CDR3 extends over 16 amino acids. In DNA, the CDR3 is TGCGCCAGCAGCTCGCAACCAGGGGCAGATAATTCACCCCTCCACTTT. It codes for CASSSQPGADNSPLHF.

V gene TRBV5-1 combines with J gene TRBJ2-5; 8 nucleotides line up with TRBD2. The CDR3 spans 15 residues. CDR1 and CDR2 from the germline V gene are SGHRS and YFSETQ. V shed 2 bases and J 4 bases; nucleotides not matched to a gene: 7. Written as DNA, the CDR3 is TGCGCCAGCAGCTTCGGGGGGGCGAGGGGAGAGACCCAGTACTTC. Amino acid sequence: CASSFGGARGETQYF.

This clone was picked up a small number of times. The chain joins TRBV5-1 to TRBJ1-1; 8 nucleotides line up with TRBD1. CDR1 and CDR2 (germline): SGHRS, YFSETQ. The CDR3 covers 13 residues. The ends lost 1 base at V and 7 bases at J; junction bases unmatched: 3. The CDR3 loop reads CASSLNRGSEAFF. CDR3 bases: TGCGCCAGCAGCTTGAACAGGGGGAGTGAAGCTTTCTTT.

This chain joins TRBV5-1 and TRBJ2-3; 10 bases are a match to TRBD1. J lost 0 bases, V lost 4 bases, and 2 bases had no gene match. Germline values: CDR1 SGHRS, CDR2 YFSETQ. The CDR3 consists of 15 residues. The CDR3 protein is CASSPGQGSTDTQYF. CDR3 bases: TGCGCCAGCAGCCCGGGACAGGGGAGCACAGATACGCAGTATTTT.

The chain joins TRBV7-6 to TRBJ2-5; D ambiguous. Trimming removed 5 bases from V and 1 base from J, with 11 bases in between. There are 14 residues in the CDR3. From germline, CDR1 is SGHVS and CDR2 FNYEAQ. The DNA of the CDR3 is TGTGCCAGCAGCGGATTAGGAGTCCAAGAGACCCAGTACTTC. Its translation is CASSGLGVQETQYF.

The CDR3 nucleotides are TGTGCCAGCTCACCACGAGCAGGGGACGAAAATTCACCCCTCCACTTT. This encodes CASSPRAGDENSPLHF. V is TRBV18 and J is TRBJ1-6, with D tentatively TRBD1 (6 bases). Germline CDR1 reads KGHSH; CDR2 reads LQKENI. CDR3 length: 16 residues. V lost 1 base and J lost 7, with 14 bases in between.

The genes are TRBV2 and TRBJ2-7; no reliable D call. Germline-derived CDR1 and CDR2 are SNHLY and FYNNEI. This CDR3 contains 11 residues. V dropped 5 bases and J dropped 2 bases, with 4 bases sitting between them. CDR3 protein: CASSLTYEQYF. CDR3 DNA sequence: TGTGCCAGCAGTTTAACCTACGAGCAGTACTTC.

The chain links TRBV19 to TRBJ2-7; 7 bases are a match to TRBD1. The ends lost 3 bases at V and 1 base at J; junction bases unmatched: 9. Germline-derived CDR1 and CDR2 are LNHDA and SQIVND (reference sequence). The CDR3 runs to 16 residues. CDR3 DNA: TGTGCCAGTAGTATTAACGGACAGGAGTATTCCTACGAGCAGTACTTC. It codes for CASSINGQEYSYEQYF.

The rearrangement links TRBV6-5 to TRBJ1-1, with TRBD1 identical over 9 bases. CDR1 is MNHEY and CDR2 is SVGAGI in the germline V gene. The CDR3 length is 14 residues. Germline trimming cut 8 bases from V and 3 bases from J; bases unmatched to any gene: 7. The CDR3 DNA reads TGTGCCAGCGGGTACAGGGGGCGATACACTGAAGCTTTCTTT. As protein: CASGYRGRYTEAFF.

The chain is built from TRBV7-2 and TRBJ2-1; no reliable D call. CDR3 length equals 15 residues. The V end was cut by 3 bases, the J end by 0 bases, with 9 bases between. In germline, CDR1 is SGHTA, CDR2 FQGNSA. CDR3 in DNA: TGTGCCAGCAGCTTTGACTTATTCTCCTACAATGAGCAGTTCTTC. This sequence encodes CASSFDLFSYNEQFF.

The chain is built from TRBV4-3 and TRBJ1-2; D might be TRBD1 (6 bases). This CDR3 has 18 amino acids. Trimming pared 0 bases from V and 0 bases from J, leaving 17 bases between. The germline V gene encodes CDR1 LGHNA and CDR2 YSLEER. Written as DNA, the CDR3 is TGCGCCAGCAGCCAAGATCGGGGGGCCTGGAATGCTAACTATGGCTACACCTTC. Translated: CASSQDRGAWNANYGYTF.

V and J are TRBV21-1 and TRBJ2-7; the table's D call TRBD1 went unverified against the DNA. TRBV21-1 is described as a pseudogene. The CDR3 is 16 amino acids. The CDR3 bases are TGTGCCAGCAGCAAAGCCCGGACAGGGGGTAAGGACGAGCAGTACTTC. Translation gives CASSKARTGGKDEQYF.

This clone was observed a handful of times. This chain connects TRBV18 to TRBJ2-7; 7 nucleotides align to TRBD1. Germline CDR1 KGHSH, CDR2 LQKENI. V lost 0 bases, J lost 2 bases, and 4 bases stayed unmatched. This CDR3 comprises 15 residues. The CDR3 reads CASSPPGTVTYEQYF. In nucleotides, the CDR3 is TGTGCCAGCTCACCACCCGGGACAGTAACCTACGAGCAGTACTTC. Variable domain in full (rest from reference TRBV18 and TRBJ2-7): NAGVMQNPRHLVRRRGQEARLRCSPMKGHSHVYWYRQLPEEGLKFMVYLQKENIIDESGMPKERFSAEFPKEGPSILRIQQVVRGDSAAYFCASSPPGTVTYEQYFGPGTRLTVT.

This chain joins TRBV6-4 and TRBJ2-2; 9 positions agree with TRBD1. The CDR3 loop spans 14 amino acids. The germline V gene encodes CDR1 MRHNA and CDR2 SNTAGT. Germline trimming cut 5 bases from V and 5 bases from J; bases unmatched to any gene: 3. The CDR3 protein is CASSLGQGTGELFF. The CDR3 region has the DNA TGTGCCAGCAGTTTAGGACAGGGGACCGGGGAGCTGTTTTTT.

The CDR3: CASVREPSYNSPLHF. The CDR3 DNA reads as TGTGCCAGCGTTAGGGAGCCATCTTATAATTCACCCCTCCACTTT. V usage is TRBV2 and J usage is TRBJ1-6, with D hard to call. The germline V and J ends were trimmed by 8 bases and 4 bases, with 15 bases remaining between them. The CDR3 covers 15 residues. Germline loops: CDR1 SNHLY, CDR2 FYNNEI.

The chain joins TRBV5-4 to TRBJ2-1; a weak D match, TRBD2 (6 bases). The CDR3 is made up of 14 amino acids. Germline V gene data show CDR1 as SGHNT and CDR2 as YYREEE (reference sequence). V shed 0 bases and J shed 5 bases, with 9 bases lying between them. The CDR3 nucleotides are TGTGCCAGCAGCTTGGGACTAGGGGACAATGAGCAGTTCTTC. It specifies CASSLGLGDNEQFF. Drawing the rest from reference TRBV5-4 and TRBJ2-1, the complete variable domain is ETGVTQSPTHLIKTRGQQVTLRCSSQSGHNTVSWYQQALGQGPQFIFQYYREEENGRGNFPPRFSGLQFPNYSSELNVNALELDDSALYLCASSLGLGDNEQFFGPGTRLTVL.

This chain connects TRBV19 to TRBJ1-4, with D possibly matching TRBD1 (5 bases). The CDR3 is made up of 14 amino acids. V was trimmed by 9 bases and J by 0 bases, leaving 11 bases between them. Germline CDR1 and CDR2: LNHDA and SQIVND (reference sequence). The CDR3: CASQGLATNEKLFF. CDR3 nucleotide sequence: TGTGCCAGCCAGGGACTTGCAACTAATGAAAAACTGTTTTTT.

The V and J genes are TRBV5-1 and TRBJ2-5; possibly TRBD2 for D (6 bases). V gave up 6 bases and J gave up 5 bases, with 20 bases separating them. This CDR3 has 15 amino acids. In germline, CDR1 is SGHRS, CDR2 YFSETQ. The CDR3 loop reads CASNGGTGVSETQYF. The CDR3 region has the DNA TGCGCCAGCAACGGTGGTACGGGGGTGAGTGAGACCCAGTACTTC.

The sample holds many counts of this clone. J is TRBJ2-7 and V is TRBV4-2; 7 nucleotides agree with TRBD2. CDR3 length equals 16 residues. Germline loops: CDR1 LGHNA, CDR2 YNFKEQ. V shed 5 bases, J shed 4 bases, and the junction held 14 bases outside the gene matches. The CDR3 sequence is CASSGNAGTTIYEQYF. CDR3 nucleotide sequence: TGTGCCAGCAGCGGGAATGCCGGGACTACCATTTACGAGCAGTACTTC.

The chain joins TRBV6-1 to TRBJ2-1; TRBD2 aligns across 11 bases. The CDR3 runs to 14 residues. The germline CDR1 and CDR2 sequences are MNHNS and SASEGT. J was trimmed by 4 bases and V by 6 bases; bases with no gene match: 2. As DNA, the CDR3 is TGTGCCAGCAGAACTAGCGGGGGATACAATGAGCAGTTCTTC. The encoded protein is CASRTSGGYNEQFF.

This clone was recorded a few times. In DNA, the CDR3 is TGCGCCAGCAGCCAAGTCGACAGGGGCAATCAGCCCCAGCATTTT. This sequence encodes CASSQVDRGNQPQHF. The chain has TRBV4-1 and TRBJ1-5; 7 bases fit TRBD1. The CDR3 runs 15 residues. Germline V gene lookup returns CDR1 MGHRA and CDR2 YSYEKL. Trimming at V came to 1 base and at J to 2 bases, leaving 2 bases not matched to a gene.

The chain carries TRBV15 and TRBJ1-5, with 10 bases that match TRBD1. From germline, CDR1 is LNHNV and CDR2 YYDKDF (reference sequence). J gave up 2 bases and V 3 bases, and 4 bases lay outside the gene matches. The CDR3 runs 16 residues. CDR3 nucleotide sequence: TGTGCCACCAGCAGTGCGACAGGGGGCGGCAATCAGCCCCAGCATTTT. Translated: CATSSATGGGNQPQHF.

The chain links TRBV1 to TRBJ1-5. TRBV1 is annotated as a pseudogene. The CDR3 has 12 amino acids. The CDR3 reads CTSSQARQPQHF. The CDR3 nucleotides are TGCACCAGCAGCCAAGCGCGACAGCCCCAGCATTTT.

The chain links TRBV18 to TRBJ1-3; D is unresolved. CDR1 and CDR2 from the germline V gene are KGHSH and LQKENI. This CDR3 comprises 15 residues. V lost 8 bases and J 1 base, leaving 15 bases between the germline ends. The CDR3 sequence: CASPREGESGNTIYF. CDR3 nucleotides: TGTGCCAGCCCGCGGGAGGGAGAATCTGGAAACACCATATATTTT.

This rearrangement joins TRBV29-1 to TRBJ1-2; no definite D call. The CDR3 runs to 14 residues. V dropped 7 bases and J dropped 3 bases, with 18 bases sitting between them. The germline gives CDR1 SQVTM, CDR2 ANQGSEA. DNA of the CDR3: TGCAGCGGGTTCCGGGTAGGTGTCGACTATGGCTACACCTTC. It translates to CSGFRVGVDYGYTF.